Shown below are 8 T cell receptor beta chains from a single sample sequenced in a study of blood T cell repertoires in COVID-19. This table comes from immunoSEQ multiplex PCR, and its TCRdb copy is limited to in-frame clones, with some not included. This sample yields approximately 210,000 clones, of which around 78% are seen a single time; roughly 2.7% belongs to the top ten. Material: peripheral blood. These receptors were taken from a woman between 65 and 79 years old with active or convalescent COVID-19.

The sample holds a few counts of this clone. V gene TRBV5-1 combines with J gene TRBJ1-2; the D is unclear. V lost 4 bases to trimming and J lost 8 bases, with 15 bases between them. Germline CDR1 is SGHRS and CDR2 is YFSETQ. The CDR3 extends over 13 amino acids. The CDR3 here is CASSQLVSGGYTF. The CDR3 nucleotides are TGCGCCAGCAGCCAATTGGTGAGCGGAGGCTACACCTTC.

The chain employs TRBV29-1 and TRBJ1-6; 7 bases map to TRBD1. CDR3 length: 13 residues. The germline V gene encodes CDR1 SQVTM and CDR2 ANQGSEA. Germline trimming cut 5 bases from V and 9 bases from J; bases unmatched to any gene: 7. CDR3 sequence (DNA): TGCAGCGTTCTTGACAGGGTCGGTTCACCCCTCCACTTT. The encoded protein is CSVLDRVGSPLHF.

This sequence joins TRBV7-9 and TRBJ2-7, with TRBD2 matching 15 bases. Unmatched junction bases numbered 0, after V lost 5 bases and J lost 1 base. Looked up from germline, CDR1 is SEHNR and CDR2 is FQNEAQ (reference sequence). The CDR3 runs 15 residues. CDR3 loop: CASSGTSGRSYEQYF. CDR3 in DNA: TGTGCCAGCAGCGGGACTAGCGGGAGGTCCTACGAGCAGTACTTC. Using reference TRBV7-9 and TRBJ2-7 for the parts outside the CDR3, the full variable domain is DTGVSQNPRHKITKRGQNVTFRCDPISEHNRLYWYRQTLGQGPEFLTYFQNEAQLEKSRLLSDRFSAERPKGSFSTLEIQRTEQGDSAMYLCASSGTSGRSYEQYFGPGTRLTVT.

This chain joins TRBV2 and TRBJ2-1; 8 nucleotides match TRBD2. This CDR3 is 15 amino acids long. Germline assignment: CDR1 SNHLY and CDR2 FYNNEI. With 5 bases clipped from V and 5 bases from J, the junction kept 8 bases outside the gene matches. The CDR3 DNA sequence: TGTGCCAGCAGTCATAGGTCACTAGCGGACAATGAGCAGTTCTTC. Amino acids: CASSHRSLADNEQFF.

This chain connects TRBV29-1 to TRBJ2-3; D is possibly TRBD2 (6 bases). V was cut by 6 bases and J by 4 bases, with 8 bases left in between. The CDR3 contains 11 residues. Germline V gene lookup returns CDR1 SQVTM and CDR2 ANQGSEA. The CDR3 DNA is TGCAGCGTGGAGGGAGCAGATACGCAGTATTTT. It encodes CSVEGADTQYF.

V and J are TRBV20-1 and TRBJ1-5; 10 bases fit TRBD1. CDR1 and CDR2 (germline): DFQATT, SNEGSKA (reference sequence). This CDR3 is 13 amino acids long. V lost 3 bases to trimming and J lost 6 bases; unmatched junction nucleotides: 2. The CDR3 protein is CSASDRGRQPQHF. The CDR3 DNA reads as TGCAGTGCTAGTGACAGGGGGCGTCAGCCCCAGCATTTT.

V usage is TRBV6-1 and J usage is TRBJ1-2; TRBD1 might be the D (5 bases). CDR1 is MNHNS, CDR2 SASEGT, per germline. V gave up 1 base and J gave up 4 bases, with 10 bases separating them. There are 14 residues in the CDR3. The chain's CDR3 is CASSEVGGFYGYTF. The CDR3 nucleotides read TGTGCCAGCAGTGAAGTGGGGGGGTTCTATGGCTACACCTTC.

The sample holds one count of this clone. The CDR3 loop reads CASSQVRVADTQYF. The CDR3 DNA sequence: TGTGCCAGCAGCCAAGTCAGGGTGGCAGATACGCAGTATTTT. The V call is TRBV14, the J call TRBJ2-3, with D tentatively TRBD1 (5 bases). The CDR3 is 14 residues long. The germline gives CDR1 SGHDN, CDR2 FVKESK. Between the trimmed V and J ends, which lost 1 base and 4 bases, there was a span of 9 bases.